This T cell receptor beta chain appears in the sequencing data of a study of T cell responses to AZD1222 COVID-19 vaccine. CDR3 length: 13 residues. Trimming removed 4 bases from V and 9 bases from J, with 13 bases in between. The germline gives CDR1 LGHDT, CDR2 YNNKEL (reference sequence). This clone was seen a few times. The antigen remains undetermined. TCRdb's copy holds only in-frame clones and misses some; the assay was immunoSEQ multiplex PCR. This sample has about 130,000 clones, with 86% found just once. Study results and limitations: Per reports, nearly half of all spike-specific TCRs target regions that are unmutated in variants. Only after the peak T cell response were repertoires sampled. There were mostly white British donors and more females than males, and clonal diversity was possibly underestimated. Baseline testing showed seropositivity in only a handful of AZD1222 recipients.

The source is an adult in good health. This sample comprised peripheral blood, obtained on day 0 of AZD1222 vaccination. This chain links TRBV3-1 (or the pseudogene TRBV3-2) with TRBJ1-5, with D tentatively TRBD1 (6 bases). CDR3 protein: CASSRGTTAPQHF. CDR3 coding DNA: TGTGCCAGCAGCCGGGGGACAACCGCGCCCCAGCATTTT.